These 3 T cell receptor beta chains were all obtained from the same sample, sequenced in a study of T-cell reconstitution after alpha-beta-depleted transplantation in children. Preparation of the TCRbeta library involved a method that used unique molecular identifiers. Using its own MiXCR run on the PCR reads, TCRdb lists one record per CDR3 protein. This table has roughly 500,000 distinct CDR3 sequences, 32% appearing once. Sequencing used PBMCs from the stem cell graft donor, obtained from the stem cell graft. These receptors were collected from a human donor who donated a stem cell graft to a child with aplastic anemia.

The chain couples TRBV7-9 to TRBJ2-5; no clear D. V lost 4 bases and J 2 bases, leaving 14 bases between the germline ends. Germline V gene data show CDR1 as SEHNR and CDR2 as FQNEAQ (reference sequence). The CDR3 consists of 15 residues. The CDR3 coding sequence is TGTGCCAGCAGCTCGGCAGCAGGAGTACAAGAGACCCAGTACTTC. As protein: CASSSAAGVQETQYF.

This chain uses TRBV9 with TRBJ2-1; 8 bases map to TRBD2. This CDR3 contains 15 residues. The V gene end was trimmed by 0 bases and the J gene end by 9 bases; junction bases not matched to a gene: 8. CDR1 is SGDLS, CDR2 YYNGEE, per germline. This chain's CDR3 is CASSVEGGSGSEQFF. The CDR3 region has the DNA TGTGCCAGCAGCGTAGAGGGGGGAAGCGGGAGTGAGCAGTTCTTC.

This clonotype came up a few times. The V and J genes are TRBV12-3 or TRBV12-4 and TRBJ2-2; no reliable D call. The CDR3 is made up of 13 amino acids. Deletions cut 4 bases from V and 4 bases from J, with 7 bases between. Written as DNA, the CDR3 is TGTGCCAGCAGTTCTCGTTCCACCGGGGAGCTGTTTTTT. Encoded protein: CASSSRSTGELFF.